This T cell receptor beta chain was captured in a study of Graves' ophthalmopathy and Graves' hyperthyroidism. RNA transcripts were the source from which TCR beta CDR3 regions were amplified. An initial RT-PCR round employing HTBI primers preceded a second-round multiplex PCR. TCRdb re-analysed the multiplex PCR reads in MiXCR, keeping a single row per CDR3 protein. The data hold over a million distinct CDR3 sequences, with about 38% observed a single time. Many counts were recorded for this clonotype. The length of the CDR3 is 15 residues. V lost 4 bases and J lost 4; bases outside the gene matches: 8. Germline-derived CDR1 and CDR2 are SNHLY and FYNNEI. Other autoimmune diseases, uncontrolled infections, pregnancy or lactation led to the exclusion of patients.

The genes are TRBV2 and TRBJ2-7, with 9 bases lining up with TRBD1. The sample was peripheral blood or thyroid tissue (not recorded which). The receptor comes from an adult man with Graves' hyperthyroidism. The CDR3 loop reads CASSVEGQGFYEQYF. For the CDR3, the DNA is TGTGCCAGCAGTGTTGAAGGACAGGGGTTTTACGAGCAGTACTTC.